Reported below is one T cell receptor (beta chain). There is no known antigen for this receptor. No per-base quality is available; no much larger clone lies one base away. TCRbeta CDR3 regions were amplified from genomic DNA by means of the immunoSEQ Assay, a bias-controlled multiplex PCR. Processing in the source paper ran as follows. Within the assay, amplification of reference gene primers was used to estimate how many nucleated cells each sample contained. To quantify the absolute abundance of each unique TCRbeta CDR3 rearrangement, sequence reads were collapsed and filtered. For each sample, productive Simpson clonality was calculated by taking the square root of Simpson's diversity index across productive rearrangements. As stored in TCRdb, this immuneACCESS dataset retains in-frame rearrangements with V and J assigned. A fraction of the clones does not appear; measured against another copy, unresolved V genes explain less than half of the discrepancy, and the remainder lacks a known reason. V, J and clone size are taken as reported in that table, and D and trimming were inferred from the DNA itself. In this sample the table shows 540,000 or so clones, less than 90% of which occur a single time. The ten largest clones add up to about 8% of the sample.

One collaborating source in Seattle enrolled patients during active infection and followed them longitudinally through the course of disease. The collaborating institutions used their own protocols to collect whole blood in K2EDTA tubes. For TCRbeta analysis, collaborator samples were shipped as frozen whole blood, as isolated PBMCs, or as DNA extracted from either sample type. The data derive from a study of blood T cell repertoires in COVID-19 (dated by TCRdb to about 2020). Regarding the research as a whole: The collaborator samples originated in the United States, Italy and Spain and spanned the acute and convalescent phases of COVID-19. The repertoires were made available in a free public database intended to serve as a resource for research on the immune response to SARS-CoV-2. Deeply sampled blood TCRbeta repertoires from subjects exposed to, actively infected with, or recovered from COVID-19 were included in the dataset. The material from the prospective study consisted of cDNA or gDNA derived from T cells, B-cell-depleted T cells, or PBMCs. Where HLA class I and class II types were available, the types were taken from metadata supplied by the sample provider, not from assay-based typing. Nearly every sample came with metadata listing a de-identified subject ID, COVID-19 status, age in years and sex. The samples were drawn from two sources: the first 160 participants of the ongoing ImmuneRACE study, and 1,000 to 1,500 subjects contributed by 6 global collaborators. What the authors observed across the whole study: Clinical and demographic metadata were provided uncurated, with the amount varying by source and participant.

The clonotype was recovered from a woman aged 45 to 65 with COVID-19, enrolled during active disease. Sample: peripheral blood.

The base sequence is TGTGCCAGCAGCCAGATGGACAGTGCAAGCTCCTACGAGCAGTACTTC. Its coded protein is CASSQMDSASSYEQYF. This chain joins TRBV3-1 (or the pseudogene TRBV3-2) to TRBJ2-7, with TRBD1 as a weak D call on 6 bases. The CDR3, from cysteine to phenylalanine, totals 16 residues. The DNA shown is the 48-base CDR3, in frame from base 1. The germline V gene (reference sequence) provides CDR1 LGHDT and CDR2 YNNKEL. V drops 3 bases and J drops 0 bases, leaving 15 bases in between.